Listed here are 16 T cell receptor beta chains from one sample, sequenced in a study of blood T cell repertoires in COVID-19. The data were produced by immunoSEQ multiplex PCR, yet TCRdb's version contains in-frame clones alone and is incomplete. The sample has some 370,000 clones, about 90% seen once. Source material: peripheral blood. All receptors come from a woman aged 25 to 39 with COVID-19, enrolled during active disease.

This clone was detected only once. DNA of the CDR3: TGTGCCAGCAGTTTATTGGAGGGCCCTCACATCAACGAGCAGTACTTC. It codes for CASSLLEGPHINEQYF. This rearrangement joins TRBV27 to TRBJ2-7; D is perhaps TRBD2 (6 bases). The germline V gene encodes CDR1 MNHEY and CDR2 SMNVEV (reference sequence). CDR3 size: 16 residues. Between the trimmed V and J ends, which lost 1 base and 5 bases, there was a span of 18 bases.

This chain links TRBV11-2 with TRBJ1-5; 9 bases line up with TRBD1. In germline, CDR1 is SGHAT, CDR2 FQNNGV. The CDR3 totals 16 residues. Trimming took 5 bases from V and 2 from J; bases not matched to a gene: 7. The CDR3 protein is CASSPGQGYGNQPQHF. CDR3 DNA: TGTGCCAGCAGCCCCGGACAGGGGTATGGCAATCAGCCCCAGCATTTT.

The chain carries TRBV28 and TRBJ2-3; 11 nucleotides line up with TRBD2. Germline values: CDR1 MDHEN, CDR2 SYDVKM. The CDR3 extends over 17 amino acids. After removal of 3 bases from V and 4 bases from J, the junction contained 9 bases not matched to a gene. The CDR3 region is CASSFRKLAGVSDTQYF. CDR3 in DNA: TGTGCCAGCAGTTTCCGAAAACTAGCGGGAGTATCAGATACGCAGTATTTT.

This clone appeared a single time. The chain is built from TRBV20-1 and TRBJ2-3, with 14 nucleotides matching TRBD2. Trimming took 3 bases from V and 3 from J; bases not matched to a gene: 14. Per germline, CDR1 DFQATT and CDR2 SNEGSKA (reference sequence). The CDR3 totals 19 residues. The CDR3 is CSASWGTSGSLIQTDTQYF. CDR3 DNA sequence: TGCAGTGCTAGTTGGGGGACTAGCGGGAGCCTTATCCAGACAGATACGCAGTATTTT.

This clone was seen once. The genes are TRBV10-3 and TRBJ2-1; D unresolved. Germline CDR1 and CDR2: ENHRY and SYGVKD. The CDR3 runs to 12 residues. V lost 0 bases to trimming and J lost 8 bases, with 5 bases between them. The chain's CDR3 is CAISESSDEQFF. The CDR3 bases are TGTGCCATCAGTGAGTCCTCGGATGAGCAGTTCTTC.

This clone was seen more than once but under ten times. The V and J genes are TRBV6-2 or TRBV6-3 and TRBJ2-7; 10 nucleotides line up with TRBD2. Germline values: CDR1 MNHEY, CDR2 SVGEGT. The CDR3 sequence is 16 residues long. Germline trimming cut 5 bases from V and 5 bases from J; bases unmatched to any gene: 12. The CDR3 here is CASSIAGGISPNEQYF. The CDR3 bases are TGTGCCAGCAGTATAGCGGGAGGTATCTCCCCCAACGAGCAGTACTTC.

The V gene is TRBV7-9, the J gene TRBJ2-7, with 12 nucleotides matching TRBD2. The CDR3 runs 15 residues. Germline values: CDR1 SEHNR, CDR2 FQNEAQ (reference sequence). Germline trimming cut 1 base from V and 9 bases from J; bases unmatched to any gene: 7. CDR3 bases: TGTGCCAGCAGCTTAGAGGCTAGCGGGAGGGCCTGGCAGTACTTC. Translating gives CASSLEASGRAWQYF.

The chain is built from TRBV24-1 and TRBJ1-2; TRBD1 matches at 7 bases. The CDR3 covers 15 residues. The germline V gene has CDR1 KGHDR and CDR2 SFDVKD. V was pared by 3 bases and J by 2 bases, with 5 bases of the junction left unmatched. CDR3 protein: CATSDPWTGNYGYTF. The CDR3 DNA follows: TGTGCCACCAGTGATCCCTGGACAGGAAACTATGGCTACACCTTC.

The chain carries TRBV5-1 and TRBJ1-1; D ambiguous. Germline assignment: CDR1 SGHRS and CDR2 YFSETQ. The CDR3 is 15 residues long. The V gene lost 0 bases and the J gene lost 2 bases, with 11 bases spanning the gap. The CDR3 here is CASSLAGVSNTEAFF. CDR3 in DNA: TGCGCCAGCAGCTTGGCCGGGGTGAGCAACACTGAAGCTTTCTTT.

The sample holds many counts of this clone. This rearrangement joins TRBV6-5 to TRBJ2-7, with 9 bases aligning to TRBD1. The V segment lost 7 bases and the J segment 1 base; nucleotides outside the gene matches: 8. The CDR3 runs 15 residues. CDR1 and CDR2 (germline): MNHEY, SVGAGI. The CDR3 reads CASTQTGTGSYEQYF. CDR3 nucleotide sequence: TGTGCCAGCACCCAGACCGGGACAGGGTCCTACGAGCAGTACTTC.

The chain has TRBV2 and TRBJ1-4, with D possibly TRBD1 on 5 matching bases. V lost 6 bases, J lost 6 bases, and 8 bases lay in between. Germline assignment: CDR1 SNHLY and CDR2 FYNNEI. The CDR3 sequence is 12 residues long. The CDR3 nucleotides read TGTGCCAGCAGACGGGGGTATGAAAAACTGTTTTTT. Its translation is CASRRGYEKLFF.

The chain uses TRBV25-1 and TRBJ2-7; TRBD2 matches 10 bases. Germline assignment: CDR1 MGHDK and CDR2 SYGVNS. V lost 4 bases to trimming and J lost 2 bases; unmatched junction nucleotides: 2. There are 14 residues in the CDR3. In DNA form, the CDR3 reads TGTGCCAGCAGTGTACTAGCGGGGACCTACGAGCAGTACTTC. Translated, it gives CASSVLAGTYEQYF.

CDR3 sequence (DNA): TGTGCCTGGAGTACCTGGGGGGGGGAGACCCAGTACTTC. This encodes CAWSTWGGETQYF. The chain uses TRBV30 and TRBJ2-5; TRBD2 matches at 7 bases. With 2 bases clipped from V and 5 bases from J, the junction kept 5 bases outside the gene matches. The germline V gene encodes CDR1 GTSNPN and CDR2 SVGIG (reference sequence). There are 13 residues in the CDR3.

CDR3 loop: CASRPDKGNQPQHF. CDR3 in DNA: TGTGCCAGCAGGCCGGACAAGGGGAATCAGCCCCAGCATTTT. The chain is built from TRBV7-2 and TRBJ1-5; possible D gene TRBD1, 5 bases. This CDR3 spans 14 amino acids. CDR1 SGHTA and CDR2 FQGNSA come from the germline V gene. V was cut by 6 bases and J by 4 bases, with 13 bases left in between.

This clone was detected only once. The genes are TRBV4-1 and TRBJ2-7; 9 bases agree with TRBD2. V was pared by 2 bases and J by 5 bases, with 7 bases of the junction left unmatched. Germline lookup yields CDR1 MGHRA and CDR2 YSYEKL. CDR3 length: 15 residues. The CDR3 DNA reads TGCGCCAGCAGCCAAATTGCTAGCGGGACCCACGAGCAGTACTTC. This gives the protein CASSQIASGTHEQYF.

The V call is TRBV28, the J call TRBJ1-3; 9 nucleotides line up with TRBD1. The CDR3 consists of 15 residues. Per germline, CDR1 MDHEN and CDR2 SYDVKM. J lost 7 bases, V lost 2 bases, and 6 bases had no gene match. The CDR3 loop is CASSLRGQGRNTIYF. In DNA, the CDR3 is TGTGCCAGCAGTTTAAGGGGACAGGGTAGGAACACCATATATTTT.